The entry below gives a single T cell receptor (beta chain) sequence along with its context. Antigen specificity is unknown. V lost 0 bases, J lost 4 bases, and 7 bases lay in between. CDR1 and CDR2 (germline): SGDLS, YYNGEE. The CDR3 runs 13 residues. Primers for the PCR totalled 60 Vbeta and 13 Jbeta. TCRdb's copy holds only in-frame clones and misses some; the assay was immunoSEQ multiplex PCR. Here the sample spans around 220,000 clones, over 75% being singletons. This entry belongs to a study of cytomegalovirus exposure and HLA in healthy donors. Overall study results and limits: More than 15,000 TCR beta sequences were associated with HLA alleles at 0.05 false discovery rate in a later analysis. TCR beta chains associated with HLA were, in a later analysis, more clonally expanded than equally common others. In a later analysis, parvovirus B19, influenza, CMV and Epstein-Barr virus appeared linked to several top co-occurrence clusters.

The V gene is TRBV9, the J gene TRBJ1-1, with unresolved D. The origin of this receptor is a girl between 2 and 10 years old in good health and CMV-seronegative. The sample was PBMCs. The CDR3 spells CASSVVRVTEAFF. CDR3 in DNA: TGTGCCAGCAGCGTAGTACGAGTCACTGAAGCTTTCTTT. Using reference TRBV9 and TRBJ1-1 for the parts outside the CDR3, the full variable domain is DSGVTQTPKHLITATGQRVTLRCSPRSGDLSVYWYQQSLDQGLQFLIQYYNGEERAKGNILERFSAQQFPDLHSELNLSSLELGDSALYFCASSVVRVTEAFFGQGTRLTVV.